This T cell receptor beta chain was documented in a study of T cell responses to AZD1222 COVID-19 vaccine. Profiled with immunoSEQ multiplex PCR; TCRdb holds only in-frame clones, not every one. Among around 60,000 clones listed, about 87% were seen once. This CDR3 is built from 15 residues. Unmatched junction bases numbered 7, after V lost 2 bases and J lost 7 bases. Germline CDR1 KGHDR, CDR2 SFDVKD. The V gene is TRBV24-1, the J gene TRBJ2-5, with 9 bases identical to TRBD1. The receptor comes from an adult in good health. The sample here was peripheral blood, taken on day 0 of AZD1222 vaccination. The CDR3 is CATSDSGTGKGTQYF. CDR3 nucleotides: TGTGCCACCAGTGATTCCGGGACAGGGAAGGGGACCCAGTACTTC.